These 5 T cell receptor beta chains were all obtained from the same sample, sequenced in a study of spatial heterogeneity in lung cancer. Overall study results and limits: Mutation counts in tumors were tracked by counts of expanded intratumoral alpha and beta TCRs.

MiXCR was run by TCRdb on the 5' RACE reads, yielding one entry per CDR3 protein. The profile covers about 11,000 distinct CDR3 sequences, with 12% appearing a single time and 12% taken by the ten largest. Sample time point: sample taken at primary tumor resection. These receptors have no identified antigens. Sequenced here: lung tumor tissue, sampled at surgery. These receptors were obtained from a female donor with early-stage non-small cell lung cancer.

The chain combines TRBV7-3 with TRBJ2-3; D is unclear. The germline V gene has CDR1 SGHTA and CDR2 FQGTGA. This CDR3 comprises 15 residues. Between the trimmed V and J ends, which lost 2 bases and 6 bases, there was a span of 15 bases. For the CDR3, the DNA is TGTGCCAGCAGCTTATCGGGCGTGGGTATGGATACGCAGTATTTT. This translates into CASSLSGVGMDTQYF.

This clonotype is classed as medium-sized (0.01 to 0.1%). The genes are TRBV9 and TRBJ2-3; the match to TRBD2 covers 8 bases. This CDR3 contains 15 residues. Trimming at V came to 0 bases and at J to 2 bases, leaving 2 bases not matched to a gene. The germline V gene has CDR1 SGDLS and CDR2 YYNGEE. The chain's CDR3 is CASSVGSGDTDTQYF. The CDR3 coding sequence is TGTGCCAGCAGCGTAGGTAGCGGGGACACAGATACGCAGTATTTT.

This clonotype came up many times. Here the CDR3 DNA reads TGTGCCAGCAGCGCTCAAGGCGGAGGAGGCGGTTCACCCCTCCACTTT. It yields the protein CASSAQGGGGGSPLHF. This sequence joins TRBV7-9 and TRBJ1-6; no firm D call. Germline loops: CDR1 SEHNR, CDR2 FQNEAQ (reference sequence). The germline V and J ends were trimmed by 5 bases and 9 bases, with 20 bases remaining between them. The CDR3 has 16 residues.

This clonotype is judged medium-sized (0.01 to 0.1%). In DNA form, the CDR3 reads TGTGCCAGCAGCGTGAATCGAGTAGACACTGAAGCTTTCTTT. It is translated as CASSVNRVDTEAFF. The chain joins TRBV7-6 to TRBJ1-1; no clear D. Trimming pared 5 bases from V and 3 bases from J, leaving 13 bases between. CDR3 length: 14 residues. CDR1 and CDR2 (germline): SGHVS, FNYEAQ.

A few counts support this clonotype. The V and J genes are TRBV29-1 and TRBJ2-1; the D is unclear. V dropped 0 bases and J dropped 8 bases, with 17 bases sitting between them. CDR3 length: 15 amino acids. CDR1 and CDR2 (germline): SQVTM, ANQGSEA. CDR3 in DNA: TGCAGCGTTGAAGACCCCCTGATGGAGCTCGATGAGCAGTTCTTC. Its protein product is CSVEDPLMELDEQFF.